This TCR beta chain is from a study of blood T cell repertoires in COVID-19 (dated by TCRdb to between 2020 and 2021). General notes on the study: Samples from collaborators originated in the United States, Italy and Spain and spanned both the acute and convalescent phases of COVID-19. The repertoires were released in a freely available public database intended as a resource for research on the immune response to SARS-CoV-2. Samples came from the ongoing ImmuneRACE study (first 160 participants) plus 1,254 subjects from 6 global collaborators. Deeply sampled blood TCRbeta repertoires from subjects exposed to, actively infected with, or recovered from COVID-19 were included in the dataset. Where HLA class I and class II types were available, the types were taken from metadata supplied by the sample provider, not from assay-based typing. The material from the prospective study consisted of cDNA or gDNA derived from T cells, B-cell-depleted T cells, or PBMCs. Nearly every sample came with metadata listing a de-identified subject ID, COVID-19 status, age in years and sex. Summary of the overall study and its limitations: Clinical and demographic metadata were provided uncurated, with the amount varying by source and participant.

In the prospective study, participants were 18 to 89 years old, resided in about two dozen geographic areas of the United States, and were enrolled through a virtual design. Cohort assignment in the prospective study relied on participant-reported clinical history from a screening survey and a study questionnaire. Recovered participants in ImmuneRACE Cohort 3 were defined by two consecutive negative NP/OP PCR tests, clearance by a healthcare professional, or resolution of symptoms. Each participant in the prospective study had whole blood, serum and a nasopharyngeal or oropharyngeal swab collected by mobile phlebotomists. Over a roughly 2-month period, participants in the prospective study had the option of providing additional blood draws and questionnaires. Prospective study blood samples were shipped either frozen or at room temperature before DNA extraction. TCRbeta CDR3 regions were amplified from genomic DNA by means of the immunoSEQ Assay, a bias-controlled multiplex PCR. As for how the authors treated the data: Within the assay, amplification of reference gene primers was used to estimate how many nucleated cells each sample contained. To quantify the absolute abundance of each unique TCRbeta CDR3 rearrangement, sequence reads were collapsed and filtered. For each sample, productive Simpson clonality was calculated as the square root of Simpson's diversity index across productive rearrangements. TCRdb retrieved this table from immuneACCESS and kept in-frame rearrangements only. Not all clones are present; in checked studies, unresolved V genes account for under half, and no reason is known for the remainder. V and J calls and clone size are given by that table; D and trimming were obtained from the DNA. For this sample the table gives about 130,000 clones, of which 65% to 90% were detected only once. 2.3% of the sample goes to the ten largest clones.

As to this clone: The antigen it recognizes is unknown. No qualities accompany the bases; no much larger clone lies one base away.

For CDR1 and CDR2, the germline V gene lists SGHTA and FQGNSA. Compared with germline, V lacks 1 base and J lacks 6 bases; bases without a gene match: 1. Its CDR3 holds 14 amino acids, cysteine through phenylalanine. This entry keeps only the CDR3 DNA: 42 bases, framed from base 1. The receptor was isolated from a woman aged 45-65 years who had recovered from COVID-19. The specimen sequenced was PBMCs or T cells enriched from blood (not recorded which). This chain is built from TRBV7-2 and TRBJ2-7, with 12 central nucleotides matching TRBD2. The nucleotide sequence reads as follows: TGTGCCAGCAGCTTAGTACTAGCGGGGGGCGAGCAGTACTTC. It translates to CASSLVLAGGEQYF.